This entry features one T cell receptor beta chain sequence. Its specificity is unknown. The data were taken from a study of T cells in Graves' hyperthyroidism and ophthalmopathy. Unmatched junction bases numbered 8, after V lost 4 bases and J lost 2 bases. This CDR3 has 16 residues. The germline V gene encodes CDR1 MGHRA and CDR2 YSYEKL. It was uncontrolled infection, other autoimmune disease, pregnancy or lactation that excluded patients. Fresh peripheral blood, roughly 9.6 ml, was the source of the PBMCs. General study points: Stable hyperthyroidism was told apart from ophthalmopathy by a model built on 13 V-J features.

Amplified regions were TCR beta CDR3 sequences from RNA transcripts. In the first-round RT-PCR of the TCR CDR3, the HTBI primer set was used. TCRdb itself ran the multiplex PCR reads through MiXCR, one entry per CDR3 protein. The table has some 350,000 distinct CDR3 sequences, approximately 25% seen once. The source material was blood. The gene calls are TRBV4-1 and TRBJ2-1, with 7 bases matching TRBD2. This TCR came from a man in his fifties with Graves' hyperthyroidism. The CDR3 region is CASSRSAGEPYNEQFF. Here the CDR3 DNA reads TGCGCCAGCAGCCGATCCGCGGGAGAACCCTACAATGAGCAGTTCTTC.